This entry lists 26 T cell receptor beta chains sequenced from one sample in a study of OX40 agonist ivuxolimab in advanced cancers. Assay: immunoSEQ multiplex PCR; the TCRdb copy retains only in-frame clones and omits some. The sample carries roughly 35,000 clones, about 90% recorded once. The material was CD4+ or CD8+ T cells sorted from blood, obtained in a trial of the OX40 agonist ivuxolimab. These TCRs come from an adult with an advanced solid tumor such as melanoma, head and neck, liver or kidney cancer.

This clone was recorded once. The chain employs TRBV19 and TRBJ2-1, with TRBD1 identical over 12 bases. The V gene end was trimmed by 7 bases and the J gene end by 9 bases; junction bases not matched to a gene: 10. Germline lookup yields CDR1 LNHDA and CDR2 SQIVND (reference sequence). This CDR3 has 15 amino acids. CDR3 loop: CASIMGQGAPGEQFF. CDR3 in DNA: TGTGCCAGTATTATGGGACAGGGGGCGCCCGGTGAGCAGTTCTTC.

This chain links TRBV5-6 with TRBJ2-3, with D perhaps assigned TRBD1 or TRBD2 (5 bases each). Germline CDR1 and CDR2: SGHDT and YYEEEE. V gave up 0 bases and J gave up 5 bases, with 10 bases separating them. The CDR3 contains 14 residues. The CDR3 sequence is CASSLGGSIDTQYF. The CDR3 DNA is TGTGCCAGCAGCTTGGGGGGGAGTATAGATACGCAGTATTTT.

The rearrangement links TRBV5-1 to TRBJ2-7; D not certain. CDR1 and CDR2 (germline): SGHRS, YFSETQ. Trimming left V 0 bases short and J 3 bases short, with 7 bases between. The CDR3 sequence is 13 residues long. CDR3 DNA: TGCGCCAGCAGCTTGGGACCGTTCTACGAGCAGTACTTC. Translating gives CASSLGPFYEQYF. The variable domain in full, completed from reference TRBV5-1 and TRBJ2-7, reads KAGVTQTPRYLIKTRGQQVTLSCSPISGHRSVSWYQQTPGQGLQFLFEYFSETQRNKGNFPGRFSGRQFSNSRSEMNVSTLELGDSALYLCASSLGPFYEQYFGPGTRLTVT.

This clone turned up a few times. This chain connects TRBV28 to TRBJ2-7; D is perhaps TRBD1 (6 bases). The V and J ends lost 6 bases and 0 bases respectively, with 18 bases between them. CDR1 is MDHEN and CDR2 is SYDVKM in the germline V gene. The CDR3 consists of 16 residues. Written as DNA, the CDR3 is TGTGCCAGCAGACCCGGACAGCCGTCCAGCTCCTACGAGCAGTACTTC. Its protein product is CASRPGQPSSSYEQYF.

The gene calls are TRBV14 and TRBJ2-7, with D perhaps matching TRBD1 (5 bases). The ends were cut back, 3 bases at V and 6 bases at J, with 12 bases in the middle. The germline CDR1 and CDR2 sequences are SGHDN and FVKESK. The CDR3 sequence is 13 residues long. CDR3 in amino acids: CASSHAQGSEQYF. In DNA form, the CDR3 reads TGTGCCAGCAGCCATGCCCAGGGTAGCGAGCAGTACTTC.

The CDR3 sequence: CASSPSFGHSGANVLTF. The CDR3 DNA reads as TGTGCCAGCTCACCAAGTTTCGGGCACTCTGGGGCCAACGTCCTGACTTTC. The V gene is TRBV18, the J gene TRBJ2-6; D is uncertain. The CDR3 is 17 amino acids. Germline V gene lookup returns CDR1 KGHSH and CDR2 LQKENI. Between the trimmed V and J ends, which lost 2 bases and 0 bases, there was a span of 11 bases. Supplemented by reference TRBV18 and TRBJ2-6, the full variable domain reads NAGVMQNPRHLVRRRGQEARLRCSPMKGHSHVYWYRQLPEEGLKFMVYLQKENIIDESGMPKERFSAEFPKEGPSILRIQQVVRGDSAAYFCASSPSFGHSGANVLTFGAGSRLTVL.

V gene TRBV19 combines with J gene TRBJ2-7; D might be TRBD2 (6 bases). The germline gives CDR1 LNHDA, CDR2 SQIVND (reference sequence). Trimming left V 1 base short and J 2 bases short, with 6 bases between. The CDR3 spans 13 residues. CDR3 amino acids: CASSIASAYEQYF. CDR3 sequence (DNA): TGTGCCAGTAGTATAGCTAGCGCCTACGAGCAGTACTTC.

The V call is TRBV28, the J call TRBJ1-1; D perhaps matches TRBD1 (5 bases). This CDR3 spans 13 amino acids. The V end was cut by 9 bases, the J end by 4 bases, with 15 bases between. Germline assignment: CDR1 MDHEN and CDR2 SYDVKM. CDR3 sequence (DNA): TGTGCCAGTTTTCAGGGTCCTGGCACTGAAGCTTTCTTT. It codes for CASFQGPGTEAFF.

The chain recombines TRBV28 with TRBJ2-6; D possibly corresponds to TRBD1 (6 bases). Germline CDR1 is MDHEN and CDR2 is SYDVKM. The CDR3 is 15 amino acids. Trimming removed 7 bases from V and 0 bases from J, with 10 bases in between. This chain's CDR3 is CASIDRSSGANVLTF. The DNA of the CDR3 is TGTGCCAGCATCGACAGGAGCTCTGGGGCCAACGTCCTGACTTTC.

V and J are TRBV7-9 and TRBJ2-5; the D gene could be TRBD1 or TRBD2 (6 bases each). V was pared by 5 bases and J by 5 bases, with 18 bases between. The CDR3 is 15 amino acids. Germline V CDR1 and CDR2: SEHNR, FQNEAQ (reference sequence). The CDR3 protein is CASSPQGSGGETQYF. The DNA for the CDR3 is TGTGCCAGCAGCCCCCAGGGGTCTGGGGGGGAGACCCAGTACTTC.

The V call is TRBV2, the J call TRBJ1-4, with D unclear. CDR3 length: 16 amino acids. V lost 5 bases and J 5 bases, leaving 18 bases between the germline ends. The germline gives CDR1 SNHLY, CDR2 FYNNEI. The CDR3 DNA reads as TGTGCCAGCAGTATAGGTGCACGAGTTAGCAATGAAAAACTGTTTTTT. Amino acids: CASSIGARVSNEKLFF.

The genes are TRBV27 and TRBJ2-3; 10 nucleotides line up with TRBD2. This CDR3 comprises 16 residues. The J segment lost 1 base and the V segment lost 2 bases, leaving 3 bases of the junction unmatched. Germline CDR1 MNHEY, CDR2 SMNVEV (reference sequence). The CDR3 nucleotides are TGTGCCAGCAGTTTACTAGCGGGAGATGGCACAGATACGCAGTATTTT. Residues: CASSLLAGDGTDTQYF.

V is TRBV14 and J is TRBJ1-2; D is ambiguous. Trimming left V 5 bases short and J 3 bases short, with 10 bases between. Germline CDR1 and CDR2: SGHDN and FVKESK. This CDR3 region has 13 residues. The CDR3 DNA reads TGTGCCAGCAGCGACCCTGGGGACTATGGCTACACCTTC. It encodes CASSDPGDYGYTF.

The CDR3 loop reads CASSLSGTGELFF. The CDR3 DNA sequence: TGTGCCAGCAGTCTCTCAGGGACCGGGGAGCTGTTTTTT. V is TRBV28 and J is TRBJ2-2; a weak D match, TRBD1 (5 bases). This CDR3 region has 13 residues. Germline assignment: CDR1 MDHEN and CDR2 SYDVKM. The V end was cut by 5 bases, the J end by 5 bases, with 9 bases between.

The chain employs TRBV28 and TRBJ2-1; D tentatively fits TRBD1 or TRBD2 (5 bases each). Trimming removed 5 bases at V and 3 bases at J, with 20 bases between. Germline V gives CDR1 MDHEN, CDR2 SYDVKM. There are 17 residues in the CDR3. CDR3 amino acids: CASSPPWGNGNYNEQFF. CDR3 DNA: TGTGCCAGCAGTCCGCCTTGGGGGAACGGGAACTACAATGAGCAGTTCTTC. Together with reference TRBV28 and TRBJ2-1, the CDR3 gives the full variable domain: DVKVTQSSRYLVKRTGEKVFLECVQDMDHENMFWYRQDPGLGLRLIYFSYDVKMKEKGDIPEGYSVSREKKERFSLILESASTNQTSMYLCASSPPWGNGNYNEQFFGPGTRLTVL.

This clone was counted a single time. The chain employs TRBV27 and TRBJ2-7, with 11 bases fitting TRBD2. J gave up 4 bases and V 1 base, and 6 bases lay outside the gene matches. CDR3 length equals 16 residues. Looked up from germline, CDR1 is MNHEY and CDR2 is SMNVEV (reference sequence). Here the CDR3 reads CASSLLGTSGRYEQYF. The CDR3 region has the DNA TGTGCCAGCAGTTTATTGGGGACTAGCGGACGTTACGAGCAGTACTTC.

The V gene is TRBV5-5, the J gene TRBJ2-7; tentatively, D is TRBD1 (6 bases). Germline assignment: CDR1 SGHKS and CDR2 YYEKEE (reference sequence). The CDR3 loop spans 16 amino acids. Trimming cost V 0 bases and J 1 base, with 14 bases left between them. The DNA for the CDR3 is TGTGCCAGCAGCTTGGACCCACAGGGTTCTTCCTACGAGCAGTACTTC. It is translated as CASSLDPQGSSYEQYF.

A single count supports this clone. The chain links TRBV5-8 to TRBJ1-1; TRBD1 aligns across 7 bases. CDR1 and CDR2 from the germline V gene are SGHTS and YDEGEE. The CDR3 contains 17 residues. The ends lost 4 bases at V and 1 base at J; junction bases unmatched: 13. This chain's CDR3 is CASSLISRTGKNTEAFF. The CDR3 DNA reads as TGTGCCAGCAGCCTGATATCCAGGACAGGCAAGAACACTGAAGCTTTCTTT.

The chain employs TRBV6-7 and TRBJ2-7; 14 bases align to TRBD2. TRBV6-7 belongs to the ORF category, with a function that is uncertain. Losses at the gene ends were 2 bases for V and 0 bases for J; bases not matched to a gene: 12. The CDR3 sequence is 20 residues long. The CDR3 here is CASSYARGLAGVLSSYEQYF. The CDR3 nucleotides read TGTGCCAGCAGTTACGCCAGGGGACTAGCGGGAGTATTAAGCTCCTACGAGCAGTACTTC.

V and J are TRBV5-5 and TRBJ1-2; TRBD1 might be the D (5 bases). The germline gives CDR1 SGHKS, CDR2 YYEKEE (reference sequence). Deletions cut 4 bases from V and 2 bases from J, with 18 bases between. The CDR3 is made up of 16 amino acids. The CDR3 loop reads CASSPHGVGGNYGYTF. DNA for the CDR3: TGTGCCAGCAGCCCCCACGGCGTGGGGGGGAACTATGGCTACACCTTC.

The genes are TRBV14 and TRBJ2-7; D ambiguous. Germline CDR1 is SGHDN and CDR2 is FVKESK. The CDR3 covers 11 residues. V was clipped by 6 bases and J by 0 bases, with 3 bases between them. The CDR3 sequence is CASSSSYEQYF. The CDR3 DNA reads TGTGCCAGCAGTTCCTCCTACGAGCAGTACTTC.

The V and J genes are TRBV7-8 and TRBJ2-7; either TRBD1 or TRBD2 may fit D (5 bases each). The CDR3 is 14 amino acids. Trimming stripped 2 bases from V and 3 bases from J, with 11 bases between. Germline V gives CDR1 SGHVS, CDR2 FQNEAQ. CDR3 loop: CASSLIGAGYEQYF. For the CDR3, the DNA is TGTGCCAGCAGCTTAATCGGGGCCGGCTACGAGCAGTACTTC.

This chain joins TRBV7-6 and TRBJ2-1; D may be TRBD2 (5 bases). The CDR3 spans 16 residues. The germline V gene has CDR1 SGHVS and CDR2 FNYEAQ. V lost 2 bases and J 0 bases, leaving 11 bases between the germline ends. CDR3 nucleotide sequence: TGTGCCAGCAGCTTACGAGGACTTACCTCCTACAATGAGCAGTTCTTC. Protein sequence: CASSLRGLTSYNEQFF.

This chain connects TRBV11-2 to TRBJ2-3, with 7 nucleotides matching TRBD2. J was trimmed by 3 bases and V by 4 bases; bases with no gene match: 4. Germline V lookup: CDR1 SGHAT, CDR2 FQNNGV. The CDR3 spans 14 residues. In DNA form, the CDR3 reads TGTGCCAGCAGCTGGGGGGGGGTAACAGATACGCAGTATTTT. Protein: CASSWGGVTDTQYF.

V and J are TRBV9 and TRBJ1-2; 8 bases are shared with TRBD1. The V gene's germline CDR1 is SGDLS and CDR2 YYNGEE. The CDR3 covers 13 residues. With V trimmed by 0 bases and J by 7 bases, 2 bases remained unmatched. The CDR3 DNA follows: TGTGCCAGCAGCGTAGTACAGGGGGTTGGCTACACCTTC. Translation gives CASSVVQGVGYTF. The full variable domain, in which reference TRBV9 and TRBJ1-2 provide the parts outside the CDR3, is DSGVTQTPKHLITATGQRVTLRCSPRSGDLSVYWYQQSLDQGLQFLIQYYNGEERAKGNILERFSAQQFPDLHSELNLSSLELGDSALYFCASSVVQGVGYTFGSGTRLTVV.

The chain carries TRBV5-6 and TRBJ2-3; TRBD1 matches at 7 bases. With 4 bases clipped from V and 2 bases from J, the junction kept 4 bases outside the gene matches. CDR1 and CDR2 (germline): SGHDT, YYEEEE. This CDR3 is built from 14 residues. CDR3 DNA: TGTGCCAGCAGCCCGACAGGGTACACAGATACGCAGTATTTT. Encoded protein: CASSPTGYTDTQYF.